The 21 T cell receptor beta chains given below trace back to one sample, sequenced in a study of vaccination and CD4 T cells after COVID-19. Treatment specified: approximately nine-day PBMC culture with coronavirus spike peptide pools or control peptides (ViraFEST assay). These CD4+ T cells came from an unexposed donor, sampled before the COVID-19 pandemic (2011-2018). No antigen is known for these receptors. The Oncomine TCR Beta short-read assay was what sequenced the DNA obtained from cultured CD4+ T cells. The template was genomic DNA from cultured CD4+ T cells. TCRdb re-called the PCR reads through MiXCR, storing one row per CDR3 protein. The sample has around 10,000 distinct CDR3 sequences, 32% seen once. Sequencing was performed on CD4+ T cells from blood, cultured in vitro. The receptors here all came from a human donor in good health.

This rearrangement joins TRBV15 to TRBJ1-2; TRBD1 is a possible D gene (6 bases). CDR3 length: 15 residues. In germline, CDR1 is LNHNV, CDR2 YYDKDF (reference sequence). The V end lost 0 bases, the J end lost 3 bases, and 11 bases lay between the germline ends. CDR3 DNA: TGTGCCACCAGCAGAGATGGGGGGGCAGACTATGGCTACACCTTC. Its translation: CATSRDGGADYGYTF.

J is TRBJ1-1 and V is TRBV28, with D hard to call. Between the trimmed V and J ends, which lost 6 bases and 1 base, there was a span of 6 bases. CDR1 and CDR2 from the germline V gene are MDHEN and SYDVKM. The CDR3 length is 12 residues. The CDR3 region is CASRTANTEAFF. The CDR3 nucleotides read TGTGCCAGCAGAACGGCGAACACTGAAGCTTTCTTT.

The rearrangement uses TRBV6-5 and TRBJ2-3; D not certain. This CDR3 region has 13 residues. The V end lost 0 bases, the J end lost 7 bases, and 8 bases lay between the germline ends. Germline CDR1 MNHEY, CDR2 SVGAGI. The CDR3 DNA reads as TGTGCCAGCAGTTACTCAGCCACGAATACGCAGTATTTT. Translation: CASSYSATNTQYF.

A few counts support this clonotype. In nucleotides, the CDR3 is TGCAGTGCTAGACTAGCGGGAGTGTACTCCTACGAGCAGTACTTC. It encodes CSARLAGVYSYEQYF. V is TRBV20-1 and J is TRBJ2-7, with TRBD2 identical over 10 bases. Germline V gives CDR1 DFQATT, CDR2 SNEGSKA (reference sequence). V lost 2 bases to trimming and J lost 0 bases; unmatched junction nucleotides: 4. CDR3 size: 15 residues.

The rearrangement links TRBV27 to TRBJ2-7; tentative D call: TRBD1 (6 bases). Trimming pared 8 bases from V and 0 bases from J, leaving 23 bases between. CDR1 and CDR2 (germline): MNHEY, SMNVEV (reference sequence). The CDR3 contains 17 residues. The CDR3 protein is CASPRGLGAYPSYEQYF. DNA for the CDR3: TGTGCCAGCCCCCGGGGCTTGGGGGCTTACCCCTCCTACGAGCAGTACTTC.

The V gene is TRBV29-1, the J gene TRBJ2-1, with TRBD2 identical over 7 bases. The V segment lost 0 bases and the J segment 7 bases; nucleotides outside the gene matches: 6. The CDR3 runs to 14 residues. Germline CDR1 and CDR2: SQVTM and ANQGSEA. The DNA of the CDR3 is TGCAGCGTTGAAGAGGGCGGGAGAATAAATGAGCAGTTCTTC. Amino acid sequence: CSVEEGGRINEQFF.

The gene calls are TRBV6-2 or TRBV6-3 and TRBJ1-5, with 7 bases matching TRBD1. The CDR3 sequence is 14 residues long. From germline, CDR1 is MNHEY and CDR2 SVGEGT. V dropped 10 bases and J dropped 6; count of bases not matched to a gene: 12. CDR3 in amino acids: CATQWDSGSQPQHF. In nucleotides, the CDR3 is TGTGCCACCCAATGGGACAGTGGGAGTCAGCCCCAGCATTTT.

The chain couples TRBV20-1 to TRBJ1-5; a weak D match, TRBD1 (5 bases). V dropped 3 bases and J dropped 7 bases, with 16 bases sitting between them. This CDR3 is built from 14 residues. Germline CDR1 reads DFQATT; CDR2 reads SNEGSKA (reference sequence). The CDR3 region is CSASDQGAGQPQHF. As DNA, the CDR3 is TGCAGTGCTAGTGATCAGGGTGCGGGACAGCCCCAGCATTTT.

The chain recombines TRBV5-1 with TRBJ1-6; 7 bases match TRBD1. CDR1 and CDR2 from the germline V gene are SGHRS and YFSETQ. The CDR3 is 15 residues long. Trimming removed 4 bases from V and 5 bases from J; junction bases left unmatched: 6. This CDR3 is CASSRMGQNNSPLHF. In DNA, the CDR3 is TGCGCCAGCAGCCGCATGGGACAGAATAATTCACCCCTCCACTTT.

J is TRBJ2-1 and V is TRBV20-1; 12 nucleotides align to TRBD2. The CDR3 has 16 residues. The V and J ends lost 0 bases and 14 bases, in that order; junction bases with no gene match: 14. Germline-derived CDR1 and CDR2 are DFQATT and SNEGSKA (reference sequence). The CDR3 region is CSARDTSGRNLGQEFF. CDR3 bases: TGCAGTGCTAGAGATACTAGCGGGAGGAATTTGGGGCAGGAGTTCTTC.

The CDR3 nucleotides are TGTGCCAGCAGTTTATTTGGGGGGCGCCCGAAACAGAACACTGAAGCTTTCTTT. It translates to CASSLFGGRPKQNTEAFF. The rearrangement joins TRBV27 to TRBJ1-1; D is possibly TRBD1 (6 bases). The V and J ends lost 1 base and 1 base respectively, with 19 bases between them. The CDR3 runs 18 residues. Germline V lookup: CDR1 MNHEY, CDR2 SMNVEV (reference sequence).

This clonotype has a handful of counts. The CDR3 loop is CASSKSGGGISEAFF. For the CDR3, the DNA is TGTGCCAGTAGTAAGTCGGGAGGGGGCATCTCTGAAGCTTTCTTT. The genes are TRBV19 and TRBJ1-1; the match to TRBD1 covers 7 bases. The CDR3 length is 15 residues. Germline CDR1 reads LNHDA; CDR2 reads SQIVND (reference sequence). Trimming removed 4 bases from V and 6 bases from J; junction bases left unmatched: 11. The complete variable domain, with remaining parts taken from reference TRBV19 and TRBJ1-1, reads DGGITQSPKYLFRKEGQNVTLSCEQNLNHDAMYWYRQDPGQGLRLIYYSQIVNDFQKGDIAEGYSVSREKKESFPLTVTSAQKNPTAFYLCASSKSGGGISEAFFGQGTRLTVV.

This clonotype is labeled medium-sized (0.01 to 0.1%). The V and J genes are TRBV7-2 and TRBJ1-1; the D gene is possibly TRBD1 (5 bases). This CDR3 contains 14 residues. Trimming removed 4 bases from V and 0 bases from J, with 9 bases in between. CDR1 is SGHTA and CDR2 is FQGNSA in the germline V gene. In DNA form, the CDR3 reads TGTGCCAGCAGCTGGGACGGGCTGAACACTGAAGCTTTCTTT. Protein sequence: CASSWDGLNTEAFF.

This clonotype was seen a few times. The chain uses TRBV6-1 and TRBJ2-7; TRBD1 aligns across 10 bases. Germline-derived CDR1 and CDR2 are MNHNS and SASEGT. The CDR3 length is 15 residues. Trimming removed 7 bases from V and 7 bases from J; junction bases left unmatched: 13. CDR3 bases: TGTGCCAGCACCACCGCCGGGACAGGGGTGGGGGAGCAGTACTTC. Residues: CASTTAGTGVGEQYF.

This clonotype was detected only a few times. The CDR3 coding sequence is TGTGCCAGCAGCTTAGAGCCCGGGAGGGAGACCCAGTACTTC. Translation gives CASSLEPGRETQYF. The chain uses TRBV7-6 and TRBJ2-5; 7 bases align to TRBD2. V dropped 1 base and J dropped 5; count of bases not matched to a gene: 4. This CDR3 comprises 14 residues. Germline V gives CDR1 SGHVS, CDR2 FNYEAQ.

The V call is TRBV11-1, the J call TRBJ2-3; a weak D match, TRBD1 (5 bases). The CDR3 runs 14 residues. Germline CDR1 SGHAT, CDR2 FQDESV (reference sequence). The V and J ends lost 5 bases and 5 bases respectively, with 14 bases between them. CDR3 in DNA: TGTGCCAGCAGCCACGCAGGGTTTGGAGATACGCAGTATTTT. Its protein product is CASSHAGFGDTQYF.

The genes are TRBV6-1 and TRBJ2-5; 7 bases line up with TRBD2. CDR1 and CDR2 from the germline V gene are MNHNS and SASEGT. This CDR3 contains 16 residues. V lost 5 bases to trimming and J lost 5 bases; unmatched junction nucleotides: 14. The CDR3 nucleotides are TGTGCCAGCAGTCGCCTTGGGGCGGGAGTTAAGGAGACCCAGTACTTC. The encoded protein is CASSRLGAGVKETQYF.

The CDR3 here is CASTRGSRDQPQHF. The DNA for the CDR3 is TGTGCCAGCACCCGAGGGAGCAGAGATCAGCCCCAGCATTTT. V usage is TRBV28 and J usage is TRBJ1-5; D gene unclear. The CDR3 runs to 14 residues. The ends were cut back, 7 bases at V and 5 bases at J, with 15 bases in the middle. Germline CDR1 MDHEN, CDR2 SYDVKM.

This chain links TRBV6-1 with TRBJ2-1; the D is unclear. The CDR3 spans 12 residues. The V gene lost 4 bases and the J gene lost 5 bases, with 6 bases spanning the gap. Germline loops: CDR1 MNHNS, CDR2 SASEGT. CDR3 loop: CASSVSNNEQFF. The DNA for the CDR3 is TGTGCCAGCAGTGTCAGTAACAATGAGCAGTTCTTC.

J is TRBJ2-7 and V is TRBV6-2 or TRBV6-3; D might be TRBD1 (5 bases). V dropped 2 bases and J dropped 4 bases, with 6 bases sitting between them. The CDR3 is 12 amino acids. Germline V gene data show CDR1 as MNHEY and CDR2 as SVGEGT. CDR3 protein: CASSYKGYEQYF. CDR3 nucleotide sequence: TGTGCCAGCAGTTACAAGGGGTACGAGCAGTACTTC.

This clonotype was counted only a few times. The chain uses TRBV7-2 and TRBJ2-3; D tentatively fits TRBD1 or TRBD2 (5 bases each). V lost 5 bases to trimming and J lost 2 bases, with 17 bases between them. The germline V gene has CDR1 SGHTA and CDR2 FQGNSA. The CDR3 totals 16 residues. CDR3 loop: CASSPLSGSYTDTQYF. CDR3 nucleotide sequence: TGTGCCAGCAGCCCCCTGTCAGGGAGTTACACAGATACGCAGTATTTT. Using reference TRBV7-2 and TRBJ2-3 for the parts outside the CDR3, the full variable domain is GAGVSQSPSNKVTEKGKDVELRCDPISGHTALYWYRQSLGQGLEFLIYFQGNSAPDKSGLPSDRFSAERTGGSVSTLTIQRTQQEDSAVYLCASSPLSGSYTDTQYFGPGTRLTVL.